This T cell receptor (beta chain) was sequenced for a study of cytomegalovirus exposure and HLA in healthy donors. The germline V gene has CDR1 SGHAT and CDR2 FQDESV (reference sequence). The germline V and J ends were trimmed by 4 bases and 5 bases, with 8 bases remaining between them. This CDR3 has 13 residues. Method: immunoSEQ multiplex PCR; TCRdb's copy keeps in-frame clones and lacks some. The sample includes 260,000 or so clones, 90% seen only once; the top ten take approximately 3%. Material for sequencing was PBMCs. The TCR was taken from a woman aged 30 to 39 in good health and CMV-seronegative. The chain employs TRBV11-1 and TRBJ2-2; no firm D call. CDR3 nucleotides: TGTGCCAGCAGCTCCCGAGTTACCGGGGAGCTGTTTTTT. Translating it yields CASSSRVTGELFF. Full variable domain (missing parts from reference TRBV11-1 and TRBJ2-2): EAEVAQSPRYKITEKSQAVAFWCDPISGHATLYWYRQILGQGPELLVQFQDESVVDDSQLPKDRFSAERLKGVDSTLKIQPAELGDSAMYLCASSSRVTGELFFGEGSRLTVL.